These 10 T cell receptor beta chains were all obtained from the same sample, sequenced in a study of T cell changes during pregnancy in multiple sclerosis. Profiling relied on immunoSEQ multiplex PCR, and the TCRdb table lists in-frame clones only, not all of them. The repertoire includes tens of thousands of clones, around 93% of them detected once, and about 0.38% sits in the top ten. Sequenced here: CD4+ T cells from peripheral blood mononuclear cells, sampled after pregnancy. These TCRs come from a female donor with multiple sclerosis, enrolled in a pregnancy study.

CDR3 coding DNA: TGTGCCAGTAGTGGGAGGGACACCGGGGAGCTGTTTTTT. Translating gives CASSGRDTGELFF. The rearrangement links TRBV19 to TRBJ2-2; the match to TRBD2 covers 7 bases. With 5 bases clipped from V and 3 bases from J, the junction kept 0 bases outside the gene matches. CDR1 LNHDA and CDR2 SQIVND come from the germline V gene (reference sequence). CDR3 length equals 13 residues.

The chain has TRBV7-9 and TRBJ1-2; D is undetermined. This CDR3 comprises 15 residues. The V end was cut by 5 bases, the J end by 1 base, with 14 bases between. Germline loops: CDR1 SEHNR, CDR2 FQNEAQ (reference sequence). Written as DNA, the CDR3 is TGTGCCAGCAGCAGAACACAGAAAGATAACTATGGCTACACCTTC. Translated: CASSRTQKDNYGYTF.

The chain joins TRBV19 to TRBJ1-2; possibly TRBD1 for D (6 bases). CDR3 length equals 13 residues. Germline assignment: CDR1 LNHDA and CDR2 SQIVND (reference sequence). The V end lost 1 base, the J end lost 7 bases, and 10 bases lay between the germline ends. CDR3 protein: CASSIGLGAGYTF. CDR3 nucleotides: TGTGCCAGTAGTATAGGGCTGGGGGCTGGCTACACCTTC.

J is TRBJ2-7 and V is TRBV11-2; TRBD2 is a possible D gene (7 bases). Trimming took off 5 bases at V and 6 bases at J, with 20 bases between the two ends. The CDR3 runs to 15 residues. Per the germline V gene, CDR1 is SGHAT and CDR2 is FQNNGV. The CDR3 DNA reads as TGTGCCAGCAGCCGAGGGAGGGGGGATAGGGGCGAGCAGTACTTC. It specifies CASSRGRGDRGEQYF.

The rearrangement joins TRBV9 to TRBJ2-7; D call uncertain. This CDR3 comprises 14 residues. Germline V gene data show CDR1 as SGDLS and CDR2 as YYNGEE. The germline V and J ends were trimmed by 0 bases and 3 bases, with 10 bases remaining between them. CDR3 region: CASSVGHSGYEQYF. CDR3 nucleotide sequence: TGTGCCAGCAGCGTAGGTCATTCCGGCTACGAGCAGTACTTC.

The chain links TRBV5-1 to TRBJ2-3; 7 positions match TRBD1. The CDR3 loop spans 16 amino acids. With V trimmed by 2 bases and J by 2 bases, 8 bases remained unmatched. Germline assignment: CDR1 SGHRS and CDR2 YFSETQ. This chain's CDR3 is CASSLGKGAATDTQYF. CDR3 DNA: TGCGCCAGCAGCTTAGGTAAGGGGGCCGCCACAGATACGCAGTATTTT. The whole variable domain, remainder taken from reference TRBV5-1 and TRBJ2-3, is KAGVTQTPRYLIKTRGQQVTLSCSPISGHRSVSWYQQTPGQGLQFLFEYFSETQRNKGNFPGRFSGRQFSNSRSEMNVSTLELGDSALYLCASSLGKGAATDTQYFGPGTRLTVL.

This clone was seen a few times. V is TRBV10-1 and J is TRBJ1-1, with D possibly being TRBD1 (5 bases). The length of the CDR3 is 13 residues. Germline loops: CDR1 WNHNN, CDR2 SYGVQD (reference sequence). V lost 4 bases to trimming and J lost 1 base, with 7 bases between them. CDR3 bases: TGCGCCAGCAGTGCAACAGGGAACACTGAAGCTTTCTTT. This gives the protein CASSATGNTEAFF.

J is TRBJ1-2 and V is TRBV11-2; 12 bases are a match to TRBD1. V was pared by 4 bases and J by 8 bases, with 11 bases of the junction left unmatched. The CDR3 is 16 residues long. Germline loops: CDR1 SGHAT, CDR2 FQNNGV. The CDR3 coding sequence is TGTGCCAGCAGCTCCTCCCGGGACAGGGGGCGGAGGGGCTACACCTTC. Protein sequence: CASSSSRDRGRRGYTF.

The rearrangement joins TRBV13 to TRBJ2-3; TRBD2 matches at 8 bases. V shed 1 base and J 7 bases; nucleotides not matched to a gene: 16. This CDR3 comprises 18 residues. Germline loops: CDR1 PRHDT, CDR2 FYEKMQ (reference sequence). The CDR3 sequence is CASSLASQRAGVRNTQYF. The CDR3 DNA sequence: TGTGCCAGCAGCTTAGCGAGTCAGCGAGCGGGGGTCCGAAATACGCAGTATTTT.

The V and J genes are TRBV18 and TRBJ1-1, with D possibly matching TRBD1 (6 bases). V shed 6 bases and J shed 2 bases, with 13 bases lying between them. The CDR3 is 14 amino acids. Germline V lookup: CDR1 KGHSH, CDR2 LQKENI. The CDR3 region is CASSRQVINTEAFF. In DNA, the CDR3 is TGTGCCAGCTCTAGACAGGTTATCAACACTGAAGCTTTCTTT.